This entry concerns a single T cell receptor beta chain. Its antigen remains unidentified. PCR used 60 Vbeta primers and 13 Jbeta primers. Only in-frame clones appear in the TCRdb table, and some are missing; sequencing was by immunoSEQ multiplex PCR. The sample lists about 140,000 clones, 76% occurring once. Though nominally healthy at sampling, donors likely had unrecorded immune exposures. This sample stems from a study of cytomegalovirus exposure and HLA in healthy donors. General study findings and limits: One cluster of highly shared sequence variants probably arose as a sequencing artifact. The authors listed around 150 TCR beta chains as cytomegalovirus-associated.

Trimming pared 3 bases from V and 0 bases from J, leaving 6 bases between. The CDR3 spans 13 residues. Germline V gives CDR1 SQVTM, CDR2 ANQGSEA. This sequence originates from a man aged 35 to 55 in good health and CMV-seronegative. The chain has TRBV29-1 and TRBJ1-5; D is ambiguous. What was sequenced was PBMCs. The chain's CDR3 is CSVETHSNQPQHF. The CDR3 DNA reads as TGCAGCGTTGAGACACATAGCAATCAGCCCCAGCATTTT.